A selection of T cell receptor beta chains follows, all from one sample in a study of blood T cell repertoires in COVID-19. Clones were sequenced by immunoSEQ multiplex PCR, and TCRdb holds only the in-frame ones, with some missing. The data show some 330,000 clones, more than 70% seen once. The sample was PBMCs or T cells enriched from blood (not recorded which). The receptors were sampled from a man between 35 and 55 years old in a cohort exposed to, infected with or recovered from COVID-19 (not recorded which). Each CDR3 is given with its conserved first and last residue. The D gene is left open where the match is weak. Clone sizes are given selectively: once, few, many, or a class where the clone is expanded.

D gene,V gene,clone size,J gene,CDR3 protein,CDR3 DNA
-,TRBV5-1,-,TRBJ2-7,CASSLEQGLYYEQYF,TGCGCCAGCAGCTTGGAACAGGGCTTATACTACGAGCAGTACTTC
-,TRBV7-2,-,TRBJ2-1,CASSLSRVEQFF,TGTGCCAGCAGCTTATCTCGCGTTGAGCAGTTCTTC
TRBD1,TRBV6-1,-,TRBJ1-2,CASSETQGALNYGYTF,TGTGCCAGCAGTGAAACCCAGGGGGCCCTGAACTATGGCTACACCTTC
TRBD1,TRBV5-5,-,TRBJ2-7,CASSGDRATYEQYF,TGTGCCAGCAGCGGTGACAGGGCCACCTACGAGCAGTACTTC
TRBD1,TRBV5-6,-,TRBJ1-1,CASSVIQGGNTEAFF,TGTGCCAGCAGCGTAATACAGGGGGGGAACACTGAAGCTTTCTTT
TRBD1,TRBV2,-,TRBJ2-5,CASNGQGQETQYF,TGTGCCAGCAACGGACAGGGACAAGAGACCCAGTACTTC
-,TRBV29-1,-,TRBJ1-2,CSVEDPSRGYGYTF,TGCAGCGTTGAAGATCCCAGCCGCGGGTACGGCTACACCTTC
-,TRBV11-2,-,TRBJ2-1,CASSWGTAKGQFF,TGTGCCAGCAGCTGGGGGACTGCAAAGGGGCAGTTCTTC
-,TRBV28,-,TRBJ2-4,CASSLYGRDRAKNIQYF,TGTGCCAGCAGTTTATATGGGCGCGACAGGGCCAAAAACATTCAGTACTTC
TRBD1,TRBV18,few,TRBJ2-3,CASSPAGTGNTDTQYF,TGTGCCAGCTCACCAGCCGGGACAGGGAACACAGATACGCAGTATTTT
TRBD1,TRBV30,-,TRBJ1-4,CAWSVQGAEKLFF,TGTGCCTGGAGTGTACAGGGGGCTGAAAAACTGTTTTTT
TRBD1,TRBV10-2,-,TRBJ2-2,CASKGQGATGELFF,TGCGCCAGCAAGGGACAGGGGGCTACCGGGGAGCTGTTTTTT
-,TRBV2,few,TRBJ1-6,CASDSQGGNSPLHF,TGTGCCAGCGATTCCCAGGGAGGTAATTCACCCCTCCACTTT
-,TRBV30,few,TRBJ1-2,CAWSGAGGGYTF,TGTGCCTGGAGTGGCGCCGGCGGGGGCTACACCTTC
-,TRBV6-6,-,TRBJ1-5,CASSYGQQNQPQHF,TGTGCCAGCAGTTACGGACAGCAGAATCAGCCCCAGCATTTT
-,TRBV3-1/TRBV3-2,once,TRBJ1-6,CASSQWGGTLNSPLHF,TGTGCCAGCAGCCAATGGGGAGGGACACTAAATTCACCCCTCCACTTT
-,TRBV7-2,-,TRBJ1-5,CASSPGPQGQPQHF,TGTGCCAGCAGCCCGGGACCCCAGGGGCAGCCCCAGCATTTT
-,TRBV28,few,TRBJ2-7,CASSSLVEQYF,TGTGCCAGCAGTTCCCTCGTCGAGCAGTACTTC
-,TRBV25-1,-,TRBJ1-4,CASSGQGGNEKLFF,TGTGCCAGCAGTGGGCAGGGAGGGAACGAAAAACTGTTTTTT
TRBD1,TRBV5-1,-,TRBJ1-2,CARTDRVHYGYTF,TGCGCCAGAACGGACAGGGTCCACTATGGCTACACCTTC
TRBD1,TRBV28,-,TRBJ2-5,CASSTGVETQYF,TGTGCCAGCAGTACAGGGGTAGAGACCCAGTACTTC
TRBD1,TRBV11-1,-,TRBJ2-7,CASSRQGSYEQYF,TGTGCCAGCAGCAGACAGGGGTCCTACGAGCAGTACTTC
TRBD1,TRBV7-9,-,TRBJ2-2,CASSFRNTGVGELFF,TGTGCCAGCAGCTTCCGAAATACAGGGGTCGGGGAGCTGTTTTTT
-,TRBV7-8,-,TRBJ1-3,CASSLAEGIKYNTIYF,TGTGCCAGCAGCTTAGCGGAGGGAATAAAATACAACACCATATATTTT
TRBD1,TRBV28,-,TRBJ2-5,CASSGSGTGRETQYF,TGTGCCAGCAGTGGATCCGGGACAGGGCGAGAGACCCAGTACTTC
TRBD1,TRBV5-8,-,TRBJ1-4,CASSLGRDSSREKLFF,TGTGCCAGCAGCTTGGGTCGGGACAGCTCGAGGGAAAAACTGTTTTTT
TRBD1,TRBV2,-,TRBJ1-1,CASRVTGPTEAFF,TGTGCCAGCAGGGTGACAGGGCCCACTGAAGCTTTCTTT
TRBD1,TRBV25-1,-,TRBJ2-4,CASSVTGANIQYF,TGTGCCAGCAGTGTAACAGGGGCGAACATTCAGTACTTC
-,TRBV7-9,-,TRBJ1-2,CASSLGGGYGYTF,TGTGCCAGCAGCTTAGGGGGCGGTTATGGCTACACCTTC
-,TRBV3-1/TRBV3-2,-,TRBJ1-3,CASSQAPGQGIGNTIYF,TGTGCCAGCAGCCAAGCCCCCGGCCAGGGTATTGGAAACACCATATATTTT
-,TRBV11-2,-,TRBJ2-7,CASSFGDNSYEQYF,TGTGCCAGCAGCTTTGGGGACAATTCCTACGAGCAGTACTTC
-,TRBV24-1,few,TRBJ1-1,CATQQGLDTEAFF,TGTGCCACCCAGCAGGGTTTGGACACTGAAGCTTTCTTT
TRBD1,TRBV6-5,-,TRBJ1-2,CASSYPGQVYTWGYTF,TGTGCCAGCAGTTACCCCGGACAGGTCTACACTTGGGGCTACACCTTC
-,TRBV19,-,TRBJ1-1,CASSRPGRGRGTEAFF,TGTGCCAGTAGTAGGCCCGGGAGGGGACGGGGCACTGAAGCTTTCTTT
-,TRBV30,-,TRBJ1-6,CAWRRQVLSSYNSPLHF,TGTGCCTGGAGAAGACAGGTCTTAAGCTCCTATAATTCACCCCTCCACTTT
-,TRBV9,-,TRBJ2-7,CASSVGGTRSYEQYF,TGTGCCAGCAGCGTAGGTGGGACTCGCTCCTACGAGCAGTACTTC
TRBD2,TRBV29-1,-,TRBJ2-7,CSVEIGWEGIYEQYF,TGCAGCGTTGAAATTGGGTGGGAGGGCATATACGAGCAGTACTTC
-,TRBV19,-,TRBJ2-1,CASSIGASETNEQFF,TGTGCCAGTAGTATAGGGGCTAGCGAGACGAATGAGCAGTTCTTC
TRBD2,TRBV6-5,-,TRBJ2-7,CASSRGRAFTSEQYF,TGTGCCAGCAGTCGAGGGAGGGCCTTTACGAGCGAGCAGTACTTC
-,TRBV15,few,TRBJ1-2,CATSRDIGYGYTF,TGTGCCACCAGCAGAGATATCGGGTATGGCTACACCTTC
TRBD1,TRBV28,-,TRBJ1-1,CASSLPGQGTGTEAFF,TGTGCCAGCAGTTTACCGGGACAGGGGACTGGCACTGAAGCTTTCTTT
-,TRBV21-1,-,TRBJ2-1,CASSKKPQGFNSNDEQFF,TGTGCCAGCAGCAAAAAGCCCCAGGGTTTCAATTCAAACGATGAGCAGTTCTTC
TRBD1,TRBV2,-,TRBJ1-6,CASSGTGAANSPLHF,TGTGCCAGCAGTGGGACAGGGGCGGCGAATTCACCCCTCCACTTT
-,TRBV28,-,TRBJ2-7,CASSSTTDEQYF,TGTGCCAGCAGTTCCACCACTGACGAGCAGTACTTC
TRBD1,TRBV18,-,TRBJ2-6,CASSRAGTGTSGANVLTF,TGTGCCAGCTCACGTGCCGGGACAGGGACCTCTGGGGCCAACGTCCTGACTTTC
TRBD1,TRBV5-6,-,TRBJ2-7,CASSTGTGQLQYF,TGTGCCAGCAGCACCGGGACAGGGCAACTGCAGTACTTC
TRBD1,TRBV19,-,TRBJ2-7,CASSILRDSSIREQYF,TGTGCCAGTAGTATACTCCGGGACAGTTCCATACGCGAGCAGTACTTC
-,TRBV5-1,once,TRBJ1-6,CASSLDPKSSYNSPLHF,TGCGCCAGCAGCTTGGATCCCAAGAGCTCCTATAATTCACCCCTCCACTTT